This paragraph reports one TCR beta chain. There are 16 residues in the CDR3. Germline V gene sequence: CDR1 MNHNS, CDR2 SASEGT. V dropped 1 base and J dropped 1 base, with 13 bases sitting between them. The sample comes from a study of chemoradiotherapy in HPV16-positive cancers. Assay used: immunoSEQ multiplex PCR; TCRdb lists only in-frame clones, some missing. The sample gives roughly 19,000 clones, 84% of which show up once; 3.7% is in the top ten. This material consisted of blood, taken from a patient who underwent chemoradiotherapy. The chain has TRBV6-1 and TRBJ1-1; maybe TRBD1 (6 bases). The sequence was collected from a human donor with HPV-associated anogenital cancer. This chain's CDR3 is CASSEVGGRPNTEAFF. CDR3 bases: TGTGCCAGCAGTGAAGTTGGGGGCCGCCCGAACACTGAAGCTTTCTTT.